Listed below are T cell receptor beta chains from one sample, sequenced in a study of identical twins. TCRdb fed the 5' RACE reads into MiXCR, producing one record per CDR3 protein. The data show 350,000 to 450,000 distinct CDR3 sequences, 15% to 20% seen once. Material for sequencing was naive T cells sorted from blood. The receptor source for this set is a man aged 50 to 60 in good health. CDR3s include the opening cysteine and the closing phenylalanine or tryptophan. Fields, in order: J gene, V gene, clone size, D gene, CDR3 DNA, CDR3 protein. A D gene is named only where the DNA matches it firmly. The size of a clone is reported for some rows only, either as once, few or many, or as a class for expanded clones.

TRBJ2-1	TRBV19	few	TRBD2	TGTGCCAGTAGTATTGGCTCGGGAGGGCTAACCTTAGCGGGGATCTACAATGAGCAGTTCTTC	CASSIGSGGLTLAGIYNEQFF
TRBJ2-3	TRBV7-8	.	TRBD2	TGTGCCAGCAGCCCCCTGACTAGCTTTCACTACGCTAGCACAGATACGCAGTATTTT	CASSPLTSFHYASTDTQYF
TRBJ2-7	TRBV6-1	many	TRBD1	TGTGCCAGCAGTCGGGACAGGGTGGCCTACGAGCAGTACTTC	CASSRDRVAYEQYF
TRBJ1-2	TRBV28	.	.	TGTGCCAGCAGTTTATCTCCGACAGTCTATGGCTACACCTTC	CASSLSPTVYGYTF
TRBJ1-1	TRBV6-5	.	TRBD1	TGTGCCAGCAGCCCCCAGGGGGAAGAAGCTTTCTTT	CASSPQGEEAFF
TRBJ2-3	TRBV7-2	.	.	TGTGCCAGCAGCTCTACTCGAACAGATACGCAGTATTTT	CASSSTRTDTQYF
TRBJ1-2	TRBV12-3/TRBV12-4	many	.	TGTGCCAGCAGTTTGGCAGGGGAGTATGGCTACACCTTC	CASSLAGEYGYTF
TRBJ2-2	TRBV6-2/TRBV6-3	.	.	TGTGCCAGCAGTTCTACAGGGCCGTCGAACACCGGGGAGCTGTTTTTT	CASSSTGPSNTGELFF
TRBJ2-7	TRBV18	.	.	TGTGCCAGCTCACCACCGTACCGGGGCTACGAGCAGTACTTC	CASSPPYRGYEQYF
TRBJ2-7	TRBV18	many	.	TGTGCCAGCTCAAAAGAGAGAGCACAATCCTACGAGCAGTACTTC	CASSKERAQSYEQYF
TRBJ2-7	TRBV6-5	.	TRBD2	TGTGCCAGCAGTTACTCGATCTCTGTTACTAGCGGCTACGAGCAGTACTTC	CASSYSISVTSGYEQYF
TRBJ2-2	TRBV6-5	.	TRBD2	TGTGCCAGCAGTTACTTCTGGGCGGGAGGGACGTCCGGGGAGCTGTTTTTT	CASSYFWAGGTSGELFF
TRBJ1-2	TRBV3-1	many	.	TGTGCCAGCAGACAGACTACCGGGGGTCTCGGGGGCTACACCTTC	CASRQTTGGLGGYTF
TRBJ2-2	TRBV29-1	many	TRBD2	TGCAGCGTCCGAGGGGCGGGAGGCACCGGGGAGCTGTTTTTT	CSVRGAGGTGELFF
TRBJ2-2	TRBV5-1	many	.	TGCGCCAGCAGCGACCAGGGAGGTGCCGGGGAGCTGTTTTTT	CASSDQGGAGELFF